This T cell receptor beta chain derives from a study of OX40 agonist ivuxolimab in advanced cancers. About the research overall: One patient with hepatocellular carcinoma and two with cutaneous melanoma, three in all, had partial responses.

Libraries were prepared by immunoSEQ multiplex PCR; TCRdb keeps only in-frame clonotypes and omits some of them. The sample shows about 35,000 clones, 79% of them seen only once. The CDR3 totals 12 residues. Looked up from germline, CDR1 is GTSNPN and CDR2 is SVGIG (reference sequence). V lost 4 bases, J lost 3 bases, and 2 bases stayed unmatched. The starting material was CD4+ or CD8+ T cells sorted from blood, obtained in a trial of the OX40 agonist ivuxolimab. This TCR was recovered from an adult with an advanced solid tumor such as melanoma, head and neck, liver or kidney cancer. V usage is TRBV30 and J usage is TRBJ1-1; 7 bases match TRBD1. As DNA, the CDR3 is TGTGCCTGGACACAGGGGTACACTGAAGCTTTCTTT. Its protein product is CAWTQGYTEAFF.